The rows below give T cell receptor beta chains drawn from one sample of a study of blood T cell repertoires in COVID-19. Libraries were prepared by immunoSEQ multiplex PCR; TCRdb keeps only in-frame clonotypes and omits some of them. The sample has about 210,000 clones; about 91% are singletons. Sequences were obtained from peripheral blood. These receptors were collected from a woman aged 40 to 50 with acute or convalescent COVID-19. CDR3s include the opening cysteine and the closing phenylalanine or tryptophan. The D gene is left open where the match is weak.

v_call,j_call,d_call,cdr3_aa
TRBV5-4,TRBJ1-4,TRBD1,CASSEGQGIEKLFF
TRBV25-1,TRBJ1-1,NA,CASSLGGGTEAFF
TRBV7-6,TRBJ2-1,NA,CASSLEAGPYNEQFF
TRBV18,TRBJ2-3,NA,CASSPQAGLLSTDTQYF
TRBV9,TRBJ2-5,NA,CASSVEAGKTQYF
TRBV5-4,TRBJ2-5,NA,CASSKMVTGETQYF
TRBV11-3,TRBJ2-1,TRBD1,CASSPRDSDYNEQFF
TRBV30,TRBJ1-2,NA,CAWSLTSTPANYGYTF
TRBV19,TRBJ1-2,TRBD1,CASSVRDRGYYGYTF
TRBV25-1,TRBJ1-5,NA,CASSGDWPSNQPQHF
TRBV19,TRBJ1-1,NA,CALRVGDTNTEAFF
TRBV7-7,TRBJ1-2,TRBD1,CASSLEGQGFYGYTF
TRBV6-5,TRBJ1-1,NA,CASSYGQRNTEAFF
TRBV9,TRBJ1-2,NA,CASSAASLDRNPSCTF
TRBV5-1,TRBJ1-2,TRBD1,CASSLSKARQGASYGYTF
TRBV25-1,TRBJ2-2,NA,CASSESDSWGPGELFF
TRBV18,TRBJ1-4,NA,CASSPQAPNEKLFF
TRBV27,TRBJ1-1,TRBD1,CASSRQGAKDTEAFF
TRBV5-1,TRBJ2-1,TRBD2,CASSPLAGGPYEQFF
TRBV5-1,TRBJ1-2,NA,CASSLEGQTRQDLYGYTF
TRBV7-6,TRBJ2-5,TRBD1,CASRFGTGETQYF
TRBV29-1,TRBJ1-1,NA,CSVDPDSRTEAFF
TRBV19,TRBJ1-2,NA,CASTTGPGGGYTF
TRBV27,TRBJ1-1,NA,CASSQGVITEAFF
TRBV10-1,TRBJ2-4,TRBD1,CASSDTTGVNIQYF
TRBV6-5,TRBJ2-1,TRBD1,CASRLPGTGGNEQFF
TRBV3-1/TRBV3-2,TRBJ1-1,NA,CASTSQGYAAEAFF
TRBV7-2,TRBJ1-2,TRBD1,CASSLGQGAYGYTF
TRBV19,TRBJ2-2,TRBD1,CAGQGEYDTGELFF